Below are 22 T cell receptor beta chains sequenced from a single sample in a study of cytomegalovirus exposure and HLA in healthy donors. The study ran its PCR with 60 Vbeta and 13 Jbeta primers. Sequencing used immunoSEQ multiplex PCR; TCRdb keeps in-frame clones, though not all of them. Of roughly 140,000 clones listed, roughly four fifths were seen once; the top ten hold approximately 9.7%. The material sequenced was PBMCs. The receptors derive from a woman between 55 and 75 years old in good health and CMV-seropositive.

V usage is TRBV7-8 and J usage is TRBJ1-2, with unresolved D. The V end was cut by 2 bases, the J end by 2 bases, with 12 bases between. CDR3 length: 15 residues. Germline CDR1 reads SGHVS; CDR2 reads FQNEAQ. CDR3 protein: CASSLKVGLNYGYTF. The CDR3, as DNA: TGTGCCAGCAGCTTAAAGGTTGGGCTGAACTATGGCTACACCTTC.

The table lists this clone with a count of one. The chain carries TRBV7-3 and TRBJ2-2; D remains ambiguous. The CDR3 covers 13 residues. The V gene lost 5 bases and the J gene lost 7 bases, with 11 bases spanning the gap. Germline-derived CDR1 and CDR2 are SGHTA and FQGTGA. Here the CDR3 DNA reads TGTGCCAGCAGCCCTACGCTTGGCGGGGAGCTGTTTTTT. Amino acids: CASSPTLGGELFF.

This chain joins TRBV9 and TRBJ2-5, with 7 positions matching TRBD2. The CDR3 is 15 amino acids. Germline trimming cut 0 bases from V and 3 bases from J; bases unmatched to any gene: 5. Germline loops: CDR1 SGDLS, CDR2 YYNGEE. CDR3 amino acids: CASSVAAGAKETQYF. The CDR3 nucleotides read TGTGCCAGCAGCGTAGCGGCGGGAGCTAAAGAGACCCAGTACTTC.

The gene calls are TRBV6-6 and TRBJ2-3; 12 nucleotides align to TRBD2. V gave up 7 bases and J gave up 3 bases; unmatched junction bases: 2. CDR3 length: 14 residues. In germline, CDR1 is MNHNY, CDR2 SVGAGI (reference sequence). CDR3 DNA: TGTGCCAGCACTAGCGGGAGGGTTACAGATACGCAGTATTTT. It is translated as CASTSGRVTDTQYF.

This clone was observed once. This chain joins TRBV19 and TRBJ2-4, with 8 nucleotides matching TRBD2. V was clipped by 1 base and J by 2 bases; unmatched bases: 4. CDR3 length equals 16 residues. Germline V gene sequence: CDR1 LNHDA, CDR2 SQIVND (reference sequence). In DNA form, the CDR3 reads TGTGCCAGTAGTATAGGTAGCGGGACAACCAAAAACATTCAGTACTTC. It encodes CASSIGSGTTKNIQYF.

This chain uses TRBV28 with TRBJ1-2, with D maybe TRBD1 (6 bases). The germline V gene has CDR1 MDHEN and CDR2 SYDVKM. The germline V and J ends were trimmed by 4 bases and 8 bases, with 8 bases remaining between them. The CDR3 runs to 11 residues. The CDR3 is CASSSGGGYTF. In DNA form, the CDR3 reads TGTGCCAGCAGTTCGGGGGGCGGCTACACCTTC.

This chain uses TRBV28 with TRBJ2-1, with D hard to call. The germline V gene encodes CDR1 MDHEN and CDR2 SYDVKM. CDR3 length equals 14 residues. Trimming took off 6 bases at V and 3 bases at J, with 12 bases between the two ends. CDR3 coding DNA: TGTGCCAGCAGGGCGCCAGCAGGCTACAATGAGCAGTTCTTC. This sequence encodes CASRAPAGYNEQFF.

The chain carries TRBV28 and TRBJ1-2; a possible D gene is TRBD1 (5 bases). V lost 3 bases and J lost 9, with 11 bases in between. Germline CDR1 MDHEN, CDR2 SYDVKM. The CDR3 sequence is 12 residues long. The CDR3 sequence: CASSFSRDRYTF. The CDR3, as DNA: TGTGCCAGCAGTTTTAGCAGGGATCGCTACACCTTC.

The sample holds one count of this clone. The chain uses TRBV6-1 and TRBJ2-1, with a tentative D call TRBD1 (5 bases). V lost 6 bases, J lost 4 bases, and 10 bases lay in between. The CDR3 totals 13 residues. Germline assignment: CDR1 MNHNS and CDR2 SASEGT. In DNA form, the CDR3 reads TGTGCCAGCAGGCTGGACACGTACAATGAGCAGTTCTTC. The encoded protein is CASRLDTYNEQFF.

The chain joins TRBV14 to TRBJ2-1, with 12 bases identical to TRBD2. Germline V CDR1 and CDR2: SGHDN, FVKESK. The CDR3 consists of 18 residues. Trimming cost V 4 bases and J 0 bases; bases outside gene matches: 7. This CDR3 is CASSPGLAGMDSYNEQFF. CDR3 nucleotide sequence: TGTGCCAGCAGCCCCGGACTAGCGGGGATGGACTCCTACAATGAGCAGTTCTTC.

The chain is built from TRBV7-9 and TRBJ2-7; 8 nucleotides line up with TRBD1. V lost 5 bases, J lost 9 bases, and 12 bases stayed unmatched. This CDR3 contains 14 residues. CDR1 is SEHNR and CDR2 is FQNEAQ in the germline V gene (reference sequence). CDR3 nucleotides: TGTGCCAGCAGCCGCGGACAGGGAGCCTCGTGGCAGTACTTC. This encodes CASSRGQGASWQYF.

This chain links TRBV5-4 with TRBJ2-1; TRBD2 agrees at 16 bases. The CDR3 loop spans 18 amino acids. Germline-derived CDR1 and CDR2 are SGHNT and YYREEE (reference sequence). V was pared by 4 bases and J by 0 bases, with 4 bases of the junction left unmatched. CDR3 in amino acids: CASSVGLAGGSSYNEQFF. In nucleotides, the CDR3 is TGTGCCAGCAGCGTGGGACTAGCGGGGGGGAGCTCCTACAATGAGCAGTTCTTC.

This clone appeared a few times. The V and J genes are TRBV2 and TRBJ2-7; D unresolved. Germline values: CDR1 SNHLY, CDR2 FYNNEI. The CDR3 contains 15 residues. The germline V and J ends were trimmed by 1 base and 1 base, with 11 bases remaining between them. The CDR3 region is CASSEVGGSSYEQYF. CDR3 nucleotide sequence: TGTGCCAGCAGTGAAGTTGGCGGCTCGTCCTACGAGCAGTACTTC.

This clone was detected a few times. The chain recombines TRBV29-1 with TRBJ1-2; 9 bases fit TRBD1. The V gene end was trimmed by 5 bases and the J gene end by 7 bases; junction bases not matched to a gene: 11. In germline, CDR1 is SQVTM, CDR2 ANQGSEA. The CDR3 length is 14 residues. CDR3 sequence reads: CSVYLWGQGGGYTF. The CDR3 nucleotides read TGCAGCGTTTATCTCTGGGGACAGGGAGGTGGCTACACCTTC.

Only one count was recorded for this clone. At one of its ends the junction is not consistent with the germline gene, which may arise from a read error. The rearrangement links TRBV28 to TRBJ1-3; 7 bases are shared with TRBD1. The CDR3 contains 14 residues. Germline V gene lookup returns CDR1 MDHEN and CDR2 SYDVKM. CDR3 protein: CANSRTGVGNTIYF. Here the CDR3 DNA reads TGTGCCAACAGTCGAACAGGGGTCGGAAACACCATATATTTT.

For this clone: Other DNA sequences from this sample encode an identical CDR3 as well. This chain links TRBV7-2 with TRBJ2-5, with D perhaps matching TRBD1 (5 bases). Germline CDR1 is SGHTA and CDR2 is FQGNSA. Trimming stripped 4 bases from V and 5 bases from J, with 5 bases between. The CDR3 contains 11 residues. The CDR3 spells CASSSGETQYF. CDR3 sequence (DNA): TGTGCCAGCAGCTCAGGGGAGACCCAGTACTTC.

The gene calls are TRBV4-1 and TRBJ2-7; D might be TRBD2 (5 bases). In germline, CDR1 is MGHRA, CDR2 YSYEKL. The CDR3 loop spans 15 amino acids. V was cut by 4 bases and J by 0 bases, with 13 bases left in between. For the CDR3, the DNA is TGCGCCAGCAGCCCTAGGGCGGGCAGCTCCTACGAGCAGTACTTC. Amino acids: CASSPRAGSSYEQYF.

The chain employs TRBV28 and TRBJ2-5, with TRBD2 identical over 14 bases. Matching the DNA end better, TRBJ2-7 makes the J call doubtful. CDR1 is MDHEN and CDR2 is SYDVKM in the germline V gene. The CDR3 loop spans 15 amino acids. CDR3 residues: CASRMTSGRGYEQYF. The CDR3 bases are TGTGCCAGCAGAATGACTAGCGGGAGGGGGTACGAGCAGTACTTC.

V is TRBV11-3 and J is TRBJ2-7; 10 positions match TRBD2. The germline CDR1 and CDR2 sequences are SGHNT and YENEEA. Trimming removed 5 bases from V and 4 bases from J; junction bases left unmatched: 8. This CDR3 contains 15 residues. The CDR3 here is CASSQTLAGAYEQYF. CDR3 nucleotide sequence: TGTGCCAGCAGCCAAACGCTAGCGGGAGCTTACGAGCAGTACTTC.

The chain uses TRBV2 and TRBJ2-7, with D unresolved. The CDR3 covers 11 residues. Trimming took off 2 bases at V and 6 bases at J, with 5 bases between the two ends. CDR1 and CDR2 (germline): SNHLY, FYNNEI. The CDR3 is CASSELAEQYF. The CDR3, as DNA: TGTGCCAGCAGTGAATTGGCCGAGCAGTACTTC. The full variable domain, completed using reference TRBV2 and TRBJ2-7, is EPEVTQTPSHQVTQMGQEVILRCVPISNHLYFYWYRQILGQKVEFLVSFYNNEISEKSEIFDDQFSVERPDGSNFTLKIRSTKLEDSAMYFCASSELAEQYFGPGTRLTVT.

This chain links TRBV13 with TRBJ2-3; 11 bases match TRBD2. This CDR3 contains 15 residues. Trimming at V came to 5 bases and at J to 3 bases, leaving 4 bases not matched to a gene. CDR1 and CDR2 (germline): PRHDT, FYEKMQ (reference sequence). The CDR3, as DNA: TGTGCCAGCAGCCCCACTAGCGGGAGTACAGATACGCAGTATTTT. This encodes CASSPTSGSTDTQYF.

The chain links TRBV19 to TRBJ1-5, with D maybe TRBD1 (6 bases). The V end was cut by 6 bases, the J end by 4 bases, with 13 bases between. This CDR3 contains 14 residues. The germline V gene has CDR1 LNHDA and CDR2 SQIVND (reference sequence). The CDR3 here is CASSSEGGNQPQHF. In nucleotides, the CDR3 is TGTGCCAGTAGCTCAGAGGGGGGGAATCAGCCCCAGCATTTT. The full variable domain, with the rest looked up from reference TRBV19 and TRBJ1-5, is DGGITQSPKYLFRKEGQNVTLSCEQNLNHDAMYWYRQDPGQGLRLIYYSQIVNDFQKGDIAEGYSVSREKKESFPLTVTSAQKNPTAFYLCASSSEGGNQPQHFGDGTRLSIL.